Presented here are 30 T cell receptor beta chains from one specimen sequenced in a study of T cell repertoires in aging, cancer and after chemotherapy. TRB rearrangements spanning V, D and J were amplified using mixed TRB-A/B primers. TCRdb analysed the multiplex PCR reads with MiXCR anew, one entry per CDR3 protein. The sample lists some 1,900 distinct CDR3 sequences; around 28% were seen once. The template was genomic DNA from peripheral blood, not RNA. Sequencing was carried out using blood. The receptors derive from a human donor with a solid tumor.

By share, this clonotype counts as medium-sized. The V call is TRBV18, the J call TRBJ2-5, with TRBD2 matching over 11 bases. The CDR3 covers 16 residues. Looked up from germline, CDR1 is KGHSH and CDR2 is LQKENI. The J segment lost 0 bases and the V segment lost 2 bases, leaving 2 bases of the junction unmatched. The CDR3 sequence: CASSPKTSGDQETQYF. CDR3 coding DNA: TGTGCCAGCTCACCAAAGACTAGCGGGGACCAAGAGACCCAGTACTTC. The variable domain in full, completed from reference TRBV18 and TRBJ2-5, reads NAGVMQNPRHLVRRRGQEARLRCSPMKGHSHVYWYRQLPEEGLKFMVYLQKENIIDESGMPKERFSAEFPKEGPSILRIQQVVRGDSAAYFCASSPKTSGDQETQYFGPGTRLLVL.

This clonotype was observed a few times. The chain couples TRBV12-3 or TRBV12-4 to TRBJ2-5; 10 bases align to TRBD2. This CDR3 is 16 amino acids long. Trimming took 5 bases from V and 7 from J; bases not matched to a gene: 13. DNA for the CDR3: TGTGCCAGCAGTCGTAGCGGGGGGCCCCCTCCGGGGACCCAGTACTTC. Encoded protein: CASSRSGGPPPGTQYF.

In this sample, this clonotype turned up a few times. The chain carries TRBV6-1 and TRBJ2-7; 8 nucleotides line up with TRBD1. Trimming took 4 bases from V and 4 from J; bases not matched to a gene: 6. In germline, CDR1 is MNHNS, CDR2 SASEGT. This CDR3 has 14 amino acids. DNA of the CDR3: TGTGCCAGCAGTGGGTTGGGACAGGTATACGAGCAGTACTTC. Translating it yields CASSGLGQVYEQYF.

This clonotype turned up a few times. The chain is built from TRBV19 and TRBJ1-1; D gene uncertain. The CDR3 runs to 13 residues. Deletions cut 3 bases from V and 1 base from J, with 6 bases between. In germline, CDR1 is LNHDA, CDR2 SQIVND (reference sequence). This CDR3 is CASSITANTEAFF. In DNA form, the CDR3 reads TGTGCCAGTAGTATTACAGCGAACACTGAAGCTTTCTTT.

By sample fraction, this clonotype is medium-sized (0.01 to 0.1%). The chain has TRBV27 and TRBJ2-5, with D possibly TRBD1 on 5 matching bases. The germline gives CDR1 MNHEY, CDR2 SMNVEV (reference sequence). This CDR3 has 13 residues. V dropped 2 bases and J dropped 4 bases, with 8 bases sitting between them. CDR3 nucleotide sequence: TGTGCCAGCAGTTTACAGGGTCGAGAGACCCAGTACTTC. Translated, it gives CASSLQGRETQYF.

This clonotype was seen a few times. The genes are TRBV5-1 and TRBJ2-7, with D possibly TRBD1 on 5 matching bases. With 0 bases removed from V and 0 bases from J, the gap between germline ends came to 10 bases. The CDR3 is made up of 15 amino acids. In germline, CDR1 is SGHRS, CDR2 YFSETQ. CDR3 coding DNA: TGCGCCAGCAGCTTGGAAGGCAGGGCCTCCTACGAGCAGTACTTC. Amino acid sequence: CASSLEGRASYEQYF. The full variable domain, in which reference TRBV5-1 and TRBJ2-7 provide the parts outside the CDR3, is KAGVTQTPRYLIKTRGQQVTLSCSPISGHRSVSWYQQTPGQGLQFLFEYFSETQRNKGNFPGRFSGRQFSNSRSEMNVSTLELGDSALYLCASSLEGRASYEQYFGPGTRLTVT.

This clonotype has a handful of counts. CDR3 residues: CASSLGGEGYEQYF. The CDR3 DNA sequence: TGCGCCAGCAGCTTGGGGGGAGAAGGTTACGAGCAGTACTTC. V gene TRBV5-1 combines with J gene TRBJ2-7; D is perhaps TRBD2 (5 bases). Germline-derived CDR1 and CDR2 are SGHRS and YFSETQ. CDR3 length: 14 amino acids. Trimming removed 0 bases at V and 4 bases at J, with 11 bases between.

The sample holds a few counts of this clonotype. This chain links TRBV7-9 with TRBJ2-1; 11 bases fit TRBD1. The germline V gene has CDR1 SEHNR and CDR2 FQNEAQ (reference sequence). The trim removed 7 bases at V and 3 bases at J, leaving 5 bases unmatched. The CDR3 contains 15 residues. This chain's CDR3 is CASIGQGANYNEQFF. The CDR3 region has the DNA TGTGCCAGCATCGGACAGGGGGCTAACTACAATGAGCAGTTCTTC.

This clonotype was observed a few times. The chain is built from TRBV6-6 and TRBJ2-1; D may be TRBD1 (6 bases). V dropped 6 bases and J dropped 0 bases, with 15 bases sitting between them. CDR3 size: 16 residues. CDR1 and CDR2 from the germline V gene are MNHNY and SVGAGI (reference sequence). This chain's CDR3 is CASRDTGTSSYNEQFF. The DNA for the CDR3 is TGTGCCAGCAGGGACACAGGGACAAGCTCCTACAATGAGCAGTTCTTC.

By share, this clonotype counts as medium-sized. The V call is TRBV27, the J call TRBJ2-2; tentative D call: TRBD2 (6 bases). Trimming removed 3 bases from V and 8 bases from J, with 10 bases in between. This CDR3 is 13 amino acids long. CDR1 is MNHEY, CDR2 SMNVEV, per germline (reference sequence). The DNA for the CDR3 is TGTGCCAGCAGTTTGGGGGGACTGGGGGAGCTGTTTTTT. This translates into CASSLGGLGELFF.

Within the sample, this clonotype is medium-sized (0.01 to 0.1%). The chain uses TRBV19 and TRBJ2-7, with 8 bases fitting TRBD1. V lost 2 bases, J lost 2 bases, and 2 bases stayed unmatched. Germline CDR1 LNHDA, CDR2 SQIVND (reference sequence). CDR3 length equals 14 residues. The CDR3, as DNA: TGTGCCAGTAGTATAATACAGGGGGCCTACGAGCAGTACTTC. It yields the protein CASSIIQGAYEQYF. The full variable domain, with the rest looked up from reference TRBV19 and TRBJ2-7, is DGGITQSPKYLFRKEGQNVTLSCEQNLNHDAMYWYRQDPGQGLRLIYYSQIVNDFQKGDIAEGYSVSREKKESFPLTVTSAQKNPTAFYLCASSIIQGAYEQYFGPGTRLTVT.

CDR3 nucleotides: TGTGCCAGTAGGTGGACTGAGGACACTGAAGCTTTCTTT. Its protein product is CASRWTEDTEAFF. The rearrangement uses TRBV19 and TRBJ1-1; D not resolved. The CDR3 covers 13 residues. Trimming cost V 6 bases and J 3 bases, with 11 bases left between them. CDR1 is LNHDA and CDR2 is SQIVND in the germline V gene (reference sequence).

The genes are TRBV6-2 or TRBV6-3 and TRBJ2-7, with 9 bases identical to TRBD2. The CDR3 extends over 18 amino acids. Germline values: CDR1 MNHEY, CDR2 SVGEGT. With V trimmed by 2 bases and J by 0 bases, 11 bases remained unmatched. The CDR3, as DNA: TGTGCCAGCAGTTACGGTTTTACGCGGGAGGGGAGCTCCTACGAGCAGTACTTC. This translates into CASSYGFTREGSSYEQYF.

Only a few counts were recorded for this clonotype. In nucleotides, the CDR3 is TGTGCCAGCTCACCACCCGGGACAGGGAACTACGAGCAGTACTTC. It encodes CASSPPGTGNYEQYF. The V call is TRBV18, the J call TRBJ2-7, with 9 bases matching TRBD1. J lost 3 bases, V lost 0 bases, and 3 bases had no gene match. The CDR3 length is 15 residues. Germline CDR1 KGHSH, CDR2 LQKENI.

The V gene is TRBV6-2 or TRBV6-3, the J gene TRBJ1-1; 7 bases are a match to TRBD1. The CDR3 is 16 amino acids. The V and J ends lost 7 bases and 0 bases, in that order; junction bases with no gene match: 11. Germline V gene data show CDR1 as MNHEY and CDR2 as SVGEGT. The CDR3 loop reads CASNGQARQMNTEAFF. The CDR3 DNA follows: TGTGCCAGCAACGGACAGGCGAGACAGATGAACACTGAAGCTTTCTTT.

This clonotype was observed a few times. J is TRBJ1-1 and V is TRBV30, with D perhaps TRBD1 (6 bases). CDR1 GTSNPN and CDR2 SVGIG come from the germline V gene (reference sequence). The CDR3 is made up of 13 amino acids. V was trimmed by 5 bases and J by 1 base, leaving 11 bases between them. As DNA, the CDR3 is TGTGCCTGGGAAAGGGGGGCGAACACTGAAGCTTTCTTT. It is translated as CAWERGANTEAFF.

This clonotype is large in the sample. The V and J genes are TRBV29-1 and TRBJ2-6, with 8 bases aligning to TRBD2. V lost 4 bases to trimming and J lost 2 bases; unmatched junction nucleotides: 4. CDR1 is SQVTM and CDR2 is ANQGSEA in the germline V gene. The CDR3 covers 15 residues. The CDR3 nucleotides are TGCAGCGTTGGGAACGGGGGGGCTGGGGCCAACGTCCTGACTTTC. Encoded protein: CSVGNGGAGANVLTF.

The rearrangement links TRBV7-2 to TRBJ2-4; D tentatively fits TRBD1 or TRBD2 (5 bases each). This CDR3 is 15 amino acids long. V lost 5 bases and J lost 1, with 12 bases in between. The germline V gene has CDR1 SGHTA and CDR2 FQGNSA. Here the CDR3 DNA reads TGTGCCAGCAGCCCCGGGACCGCGGCCAAAAACATTCAGTACTTC. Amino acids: CASSPGTAAKNIQYF.

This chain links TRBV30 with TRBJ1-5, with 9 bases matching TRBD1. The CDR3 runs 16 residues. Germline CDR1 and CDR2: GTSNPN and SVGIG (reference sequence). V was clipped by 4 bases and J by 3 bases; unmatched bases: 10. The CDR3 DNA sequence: TGTGCCTGGAATGGGGGACAGGGTAATATCAATCAGCCCCAGCATTTT. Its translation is CAWNGGQGNINQPQHF.

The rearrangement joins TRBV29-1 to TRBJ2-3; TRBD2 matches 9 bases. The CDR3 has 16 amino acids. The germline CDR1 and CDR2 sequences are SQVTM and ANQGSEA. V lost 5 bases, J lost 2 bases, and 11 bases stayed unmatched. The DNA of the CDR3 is TGCAGCGTTTCTAGGGGGCTAGCGGGACCCACAGATACGCAGTATTTT. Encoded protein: CSVSRGLAGPTDTQYF.

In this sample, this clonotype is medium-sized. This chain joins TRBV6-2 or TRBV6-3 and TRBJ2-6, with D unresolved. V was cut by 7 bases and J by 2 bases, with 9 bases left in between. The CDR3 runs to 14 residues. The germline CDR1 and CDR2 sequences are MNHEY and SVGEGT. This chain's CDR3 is CASTRVAGANVLTF. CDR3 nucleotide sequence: TGTGCCAGCACCCGGGTGGCTGGGGCCAACGTCCTGACTTTC.

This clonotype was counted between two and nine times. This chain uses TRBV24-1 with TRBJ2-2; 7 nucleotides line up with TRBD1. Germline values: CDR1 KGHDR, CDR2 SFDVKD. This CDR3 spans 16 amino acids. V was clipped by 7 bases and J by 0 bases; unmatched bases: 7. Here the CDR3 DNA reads TGTGCCACCAGCTCGTCCGGGACAGCGAACACCGGGGAGCTGTTTTTT. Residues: CATSSSGTANTGELFF.

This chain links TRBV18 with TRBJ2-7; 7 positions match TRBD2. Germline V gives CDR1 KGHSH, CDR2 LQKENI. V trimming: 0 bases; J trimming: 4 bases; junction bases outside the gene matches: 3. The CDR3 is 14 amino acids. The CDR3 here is CASSPPASGYEQYF. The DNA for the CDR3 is TGTGCCAGCTCACCACCCGCTAGCGGATACGAGCAGTACTTC.

The CDR3, as DNA: TGTGCCAGTAGTATTCTACCAAACACCGGGGAGCTGTTTTTT. It translates to CASSILPNTGELFF. V is TRBV19 and J is TRBJ2-2; D is undetermined. V was cut by 3 bases and J by 2 bases, with 7 bases left in between. CDR1 and CDR2 (germline): LNHDA, SQIVND (reference sequence). The CDR3 extends over 14 amino acids.

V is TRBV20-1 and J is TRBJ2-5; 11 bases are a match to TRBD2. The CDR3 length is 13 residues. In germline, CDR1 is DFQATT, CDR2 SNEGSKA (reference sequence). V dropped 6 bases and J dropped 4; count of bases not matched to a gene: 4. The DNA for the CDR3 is TGCAGTGCACCAACTAGCGGGGGAGAGACCCAGTACTTC. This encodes CSAPTSGGETQYF.

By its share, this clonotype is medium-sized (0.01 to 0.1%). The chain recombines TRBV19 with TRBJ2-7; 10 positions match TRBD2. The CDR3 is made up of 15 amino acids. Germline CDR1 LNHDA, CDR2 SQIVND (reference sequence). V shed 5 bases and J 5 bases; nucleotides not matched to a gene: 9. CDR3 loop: CASSRQAGGRHEQYF. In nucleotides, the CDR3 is TGTGCCAGTAGTCGACAAGCGGGAGGGCGCCACGAGCAGTACTTC.

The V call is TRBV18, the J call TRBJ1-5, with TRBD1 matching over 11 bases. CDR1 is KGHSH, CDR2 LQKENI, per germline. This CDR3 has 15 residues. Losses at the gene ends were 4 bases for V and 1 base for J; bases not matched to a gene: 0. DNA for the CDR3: TGTGCCAGCTCACGGGACAGGGGGAGCAATCAGCCCCAGCATTTT. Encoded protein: CASSRDRGSNQPQHF.

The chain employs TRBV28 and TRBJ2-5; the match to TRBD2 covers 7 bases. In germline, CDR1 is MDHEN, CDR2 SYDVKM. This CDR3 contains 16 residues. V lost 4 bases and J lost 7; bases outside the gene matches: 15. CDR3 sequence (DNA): TGTGCCAGCAGTTCCTCGCGAGCGGGGACCCGAGGGACCCAGTACTTC. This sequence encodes CASSSSRAGTRGTQYF.

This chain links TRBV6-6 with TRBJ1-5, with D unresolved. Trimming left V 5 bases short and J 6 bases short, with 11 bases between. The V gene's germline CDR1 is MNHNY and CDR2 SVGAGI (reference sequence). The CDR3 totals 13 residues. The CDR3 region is CASSEDKVQPQHF. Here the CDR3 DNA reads TGTGCCAGCAGTGAAGACAAGGTTCAGCCCCAGCATTTT.

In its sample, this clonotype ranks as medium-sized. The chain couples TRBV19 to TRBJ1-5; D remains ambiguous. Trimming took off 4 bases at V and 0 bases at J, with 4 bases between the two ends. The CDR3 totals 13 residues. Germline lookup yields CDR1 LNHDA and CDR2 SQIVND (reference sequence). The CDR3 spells CASSTNSNQPQHF. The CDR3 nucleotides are TGTGCCAGTAGTACTAATAGCAATCAGCCCCAGCATTTT.